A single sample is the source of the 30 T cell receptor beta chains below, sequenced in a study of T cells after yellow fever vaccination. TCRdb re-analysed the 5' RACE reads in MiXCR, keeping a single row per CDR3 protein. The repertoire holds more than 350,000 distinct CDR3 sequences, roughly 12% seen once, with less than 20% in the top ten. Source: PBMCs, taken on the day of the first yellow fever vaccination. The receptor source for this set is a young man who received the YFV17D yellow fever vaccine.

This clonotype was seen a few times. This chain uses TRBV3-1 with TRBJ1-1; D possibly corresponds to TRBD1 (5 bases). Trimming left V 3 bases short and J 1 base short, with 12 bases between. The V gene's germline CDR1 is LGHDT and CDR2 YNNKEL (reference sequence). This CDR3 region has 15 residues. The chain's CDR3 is CASSHPGMENTEAFF. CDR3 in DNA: TGTGCCAGCAGCCACCCAGGGATGGAGAACACTGAAGCTTTCTTT.

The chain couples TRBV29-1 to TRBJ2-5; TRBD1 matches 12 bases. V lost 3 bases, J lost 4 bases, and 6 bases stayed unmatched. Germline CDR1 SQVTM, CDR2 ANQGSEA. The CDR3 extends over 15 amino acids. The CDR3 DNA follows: TGCAGCGTTGACGGGGACAGGGGGCCGGGAGAGACCCAGTACTTC. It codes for CSVDGDRGPGETQYF.

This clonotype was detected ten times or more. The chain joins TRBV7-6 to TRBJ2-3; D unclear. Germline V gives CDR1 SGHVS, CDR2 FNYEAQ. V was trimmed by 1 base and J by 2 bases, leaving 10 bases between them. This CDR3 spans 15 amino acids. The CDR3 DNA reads TGTGCCAGCAGCTTAGAGGGTGACGCCACAGATACGCAGTATTTT. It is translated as CASSLEGDATDTQYF.

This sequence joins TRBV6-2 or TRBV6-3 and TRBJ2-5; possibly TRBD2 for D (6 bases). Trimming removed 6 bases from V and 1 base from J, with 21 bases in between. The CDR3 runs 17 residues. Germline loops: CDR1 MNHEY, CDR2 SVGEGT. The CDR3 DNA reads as TGTGCCAGCAGCCGCGACCGCGGGGCCCAAACCCAAGAGACCCAGTACTTC. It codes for CASSRDRGAQTQETQYF.

This CDR3 is CSARPDRAVQFF. DNA for the CDR3: TGCAGTGCTCGCCCGGACAGGGCCGTGCAGTTCTTC. The chain is built from TRBV20-1 and TRBJ2-1, with 8 bases identical to TRBD1. Germline V lookup: CDR1 DFQATT, CDR2 SNEGSKA (reference sequence). With 5 bases clipped from V and 12 bases from J, the junction kept 9 bases outside the gene matches. This CDR3 is 12 amino acids long.

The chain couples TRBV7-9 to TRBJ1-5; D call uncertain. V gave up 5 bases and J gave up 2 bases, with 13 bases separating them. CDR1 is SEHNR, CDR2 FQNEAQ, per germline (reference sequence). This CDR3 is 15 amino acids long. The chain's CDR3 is CASSPLQVGNQPQHF. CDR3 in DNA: TGTGCCAGCAGCCCCCTCCAAGTAGGCAATCAGCCCCAGCATTTT.

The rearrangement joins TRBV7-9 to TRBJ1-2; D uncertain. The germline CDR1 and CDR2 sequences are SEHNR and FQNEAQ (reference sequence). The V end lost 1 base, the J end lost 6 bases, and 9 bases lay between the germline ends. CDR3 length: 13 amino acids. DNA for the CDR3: TGTGCCAGCAGCTTAGTACCGCCGCATGGCTACACCTTC. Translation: CASSLVPPHGYTF. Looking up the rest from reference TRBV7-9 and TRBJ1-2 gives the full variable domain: DTGVSQNPRHKITKRGQNVTFRCDPISEHNRLYWYRQTLGQGPEFLTYFQNEAQLEKSRLLSDRFSAERPKGSFSTLEIQRTEQGDSAMYLCASSLVPPHGYTFGSGTRLTVV.

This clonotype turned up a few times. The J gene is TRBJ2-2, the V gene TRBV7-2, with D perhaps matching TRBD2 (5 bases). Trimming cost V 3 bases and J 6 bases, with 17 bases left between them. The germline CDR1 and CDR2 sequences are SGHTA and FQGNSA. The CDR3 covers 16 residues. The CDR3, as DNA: TGTGCCAGCAGCTTTTCAACGGGAACCCGGGCCGGGGAGCTGTTTTTT. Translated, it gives CASSFSTGTRAGELFF.

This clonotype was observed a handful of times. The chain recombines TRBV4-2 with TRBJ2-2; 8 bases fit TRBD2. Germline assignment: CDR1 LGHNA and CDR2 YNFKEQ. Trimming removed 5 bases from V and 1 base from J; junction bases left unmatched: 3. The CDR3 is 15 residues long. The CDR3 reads CASSERGGNTGELFF. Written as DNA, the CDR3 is TGTGCCAGCAGCGAACGGGGGGGGAACACCGGGGAGCTGTTTTTT.

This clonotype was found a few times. Here the CDR3 reads CASSYSGTGRTKNIQYF. For the CDR3, the DNA is TGTGCCAGCAGTTACTCCGGGACAGGGAGGACCAAAAACATTCAGTACTTC. The chain employs TRBV6-5 and TRBJ2-4, with 9 bases lining up with TRBD1. J was trimmed by 2 bases and V by 0 bases; bases with no gene match: 5. This CDR3 region has 17 residues. Germline V gives CDR1 MNHEY, CDR2 SVGAGI.

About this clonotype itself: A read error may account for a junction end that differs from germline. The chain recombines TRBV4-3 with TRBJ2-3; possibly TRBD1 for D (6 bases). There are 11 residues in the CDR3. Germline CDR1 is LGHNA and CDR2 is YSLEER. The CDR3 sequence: CASSAPGAFFF. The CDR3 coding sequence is TGCGCCAGCAGCGCTCCAGGGGCGTTTTTTTTT.

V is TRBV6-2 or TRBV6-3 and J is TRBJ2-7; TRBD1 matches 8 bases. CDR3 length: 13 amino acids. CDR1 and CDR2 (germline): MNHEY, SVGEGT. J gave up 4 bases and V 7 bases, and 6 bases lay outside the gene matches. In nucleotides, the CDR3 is TGTGCCAGCAAAGCAGGGGGCTTTTACGAGCAGTACGTC. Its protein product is CASKAGGFYEQYV.

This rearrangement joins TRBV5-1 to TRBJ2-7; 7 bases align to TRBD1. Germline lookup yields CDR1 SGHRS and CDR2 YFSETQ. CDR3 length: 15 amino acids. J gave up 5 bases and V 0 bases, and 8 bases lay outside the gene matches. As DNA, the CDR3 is TGCGCCAGCAGCTTGGGACAGGGCCCTTCTCACGAGCAGTACTTC. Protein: CASSLGQGPSHEQYF.

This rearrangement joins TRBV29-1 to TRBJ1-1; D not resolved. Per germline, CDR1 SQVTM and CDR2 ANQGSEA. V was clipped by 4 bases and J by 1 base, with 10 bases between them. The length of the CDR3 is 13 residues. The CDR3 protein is CSVAAHPNTEAFF. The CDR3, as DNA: TGCAGCGTTGCTGCCCATCCGAACACTGAAGCTTTCTTT.

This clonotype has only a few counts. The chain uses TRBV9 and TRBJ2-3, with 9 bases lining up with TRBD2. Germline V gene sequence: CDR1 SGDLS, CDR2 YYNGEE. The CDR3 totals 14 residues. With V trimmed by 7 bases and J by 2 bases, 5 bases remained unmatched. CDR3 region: CASHPGLATDTQYF. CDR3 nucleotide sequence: TGTGCCAGCCACCCGGGACTAGCCACAGATACGCAGTATTTT.

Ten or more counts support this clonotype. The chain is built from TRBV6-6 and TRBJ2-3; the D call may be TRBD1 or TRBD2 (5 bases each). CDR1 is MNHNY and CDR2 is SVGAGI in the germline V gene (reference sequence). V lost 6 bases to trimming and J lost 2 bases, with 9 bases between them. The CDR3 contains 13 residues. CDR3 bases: TGTGCCAGCAGACGGGACGCCACAGATACGCAGTATTTT. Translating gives CASRRDATDTQYF.

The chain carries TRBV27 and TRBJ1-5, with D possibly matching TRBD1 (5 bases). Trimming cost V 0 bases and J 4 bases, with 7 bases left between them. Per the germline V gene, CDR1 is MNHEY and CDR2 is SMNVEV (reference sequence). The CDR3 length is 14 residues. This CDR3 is CASSLSRQNQPQHF. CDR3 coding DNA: TGTGCCAGCAGTTTATCAAGACAGAATCAGCCCCAGCATTTT.

CDR3 nucleotide sequence: TGTGCCATCAGTGACAGGGGGCCAGATACGCAGTATTTT. This encodes CAISDRGPDTQYF. The chain carries TRBV10-3 and TRBJ2-3; 8 nucleotides line up with TRBD1. The CDR3 contains 13 residues. V trimming: 3 bases; J trimming: 4 bases; junction bases outside the gene matches: 0. Per the germline V gene, CDR1 is ENHRY and CDR2 is SYGVKD.

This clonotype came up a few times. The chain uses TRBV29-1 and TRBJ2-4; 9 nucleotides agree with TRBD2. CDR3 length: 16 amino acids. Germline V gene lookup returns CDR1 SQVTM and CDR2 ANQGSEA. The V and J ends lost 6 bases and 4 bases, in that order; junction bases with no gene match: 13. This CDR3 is CSVTSPAGGVKNIQYF. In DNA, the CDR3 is TGCAGCGTCACCTCCCCAGCGGGGGGAGTTAAAAACATTCAGTACTTC. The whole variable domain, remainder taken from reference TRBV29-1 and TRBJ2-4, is SAVISQKPSRDICQRGTSLTIQCQVDSQVTMMFWYRQQPGQSLTLIATANQGSEATYESGFVIDKFPISRPNLTFSTLTVSNMSPEDSSIYLCSVTSPAGGVKNIQYFGAGTRLSVL.

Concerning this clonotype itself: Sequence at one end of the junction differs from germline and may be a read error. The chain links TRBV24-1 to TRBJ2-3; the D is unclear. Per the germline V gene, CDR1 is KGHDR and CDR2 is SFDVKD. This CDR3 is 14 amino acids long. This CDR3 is CSTSDRQVQDTQYF. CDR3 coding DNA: TGTTCCACCAGTGATCGGCAGGTTCAGGATACGCAGTATTTT.

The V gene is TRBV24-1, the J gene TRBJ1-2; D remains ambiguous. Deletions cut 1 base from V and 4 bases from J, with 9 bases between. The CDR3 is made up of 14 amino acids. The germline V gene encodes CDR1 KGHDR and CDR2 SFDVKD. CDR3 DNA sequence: TGTGCCACCAGTGATTTAACCAGCATCTATGGCTACACCTTC. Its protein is CATSDLTSIYGYTF.

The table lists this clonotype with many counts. The CDR3 sequence: CASSRNNEQFF. DNA for the CDR3: TGCGCCAGCAGCCGAAACAATGAGCAGTTCTTC. The chain recombines TRBV4-1 with TRBJ2-1; unclear D gene. V shed 4 bases and J shed 5 bases, with 3 bases lying between them. CDR3 size: 11 residues. Germline V gives CDR1 MGHRA, CDR2 YSYEKL.

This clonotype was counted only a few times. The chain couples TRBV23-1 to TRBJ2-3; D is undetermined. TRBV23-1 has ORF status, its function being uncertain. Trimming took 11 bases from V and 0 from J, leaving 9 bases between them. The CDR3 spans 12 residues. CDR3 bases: TGCGCCCGCAAGCGTAGCACAGATACGCAGTATTTT. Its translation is CARKRSTDTQYF.

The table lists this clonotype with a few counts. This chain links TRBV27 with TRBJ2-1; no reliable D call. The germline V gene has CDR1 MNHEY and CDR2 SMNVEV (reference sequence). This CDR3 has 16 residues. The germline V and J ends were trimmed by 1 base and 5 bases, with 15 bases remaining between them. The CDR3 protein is CASSLLYTAPNNEQFF. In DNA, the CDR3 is TGTGCCAGCAGTTTATTATATACAGCGCCTAACAATGAGCAGTTCTTC.

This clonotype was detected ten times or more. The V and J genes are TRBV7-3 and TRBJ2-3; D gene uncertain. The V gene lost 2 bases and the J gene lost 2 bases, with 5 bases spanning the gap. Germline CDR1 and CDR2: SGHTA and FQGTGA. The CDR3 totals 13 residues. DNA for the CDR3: TGTGCCAGCAGCTTAGGCTACACAGATACGCAGTATTTT. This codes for CASSLGYTDTQYF.

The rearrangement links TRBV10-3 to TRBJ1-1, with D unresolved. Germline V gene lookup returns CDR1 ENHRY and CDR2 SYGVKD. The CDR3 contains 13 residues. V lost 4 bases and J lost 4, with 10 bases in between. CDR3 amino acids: CAISAGVVTEAFF. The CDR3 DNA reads TGTGCCATCAGTGCCGGGGTCGTCACTGAAGCTTTCTTT.

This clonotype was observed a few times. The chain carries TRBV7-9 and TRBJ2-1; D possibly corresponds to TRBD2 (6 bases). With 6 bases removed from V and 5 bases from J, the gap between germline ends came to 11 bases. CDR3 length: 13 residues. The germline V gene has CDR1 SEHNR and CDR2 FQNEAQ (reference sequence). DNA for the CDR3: TGTGCCAGCAGAGTAGGAGGGAACAATGAGCAGTTCTTC. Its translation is CASRVGGNNEQFF.

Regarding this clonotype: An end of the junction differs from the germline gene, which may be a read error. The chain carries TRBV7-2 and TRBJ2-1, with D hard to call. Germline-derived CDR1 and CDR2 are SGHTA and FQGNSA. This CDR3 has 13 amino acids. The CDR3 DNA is TGTGCCAGCACCACGCGTTCCTACAATGAGGAGTTCTTC. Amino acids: CASTTRSYNEEFF.

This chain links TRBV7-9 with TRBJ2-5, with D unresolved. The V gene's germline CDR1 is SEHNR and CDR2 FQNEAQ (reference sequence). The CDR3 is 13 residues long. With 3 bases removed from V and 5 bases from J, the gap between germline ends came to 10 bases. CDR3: CASSFSFWETQYF. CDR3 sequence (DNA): TGTGCCAGCAGCTTCAGTTTTTGGGAGACCCAGTACTTC.

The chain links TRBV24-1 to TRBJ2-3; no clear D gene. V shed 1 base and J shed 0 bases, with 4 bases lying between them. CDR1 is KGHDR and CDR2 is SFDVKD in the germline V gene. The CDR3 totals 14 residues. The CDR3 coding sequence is TGTGCCACCAGTGATTTTAAGAGCACAGATACGCAGTATTTT. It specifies CATSDFKSTDTQYF.